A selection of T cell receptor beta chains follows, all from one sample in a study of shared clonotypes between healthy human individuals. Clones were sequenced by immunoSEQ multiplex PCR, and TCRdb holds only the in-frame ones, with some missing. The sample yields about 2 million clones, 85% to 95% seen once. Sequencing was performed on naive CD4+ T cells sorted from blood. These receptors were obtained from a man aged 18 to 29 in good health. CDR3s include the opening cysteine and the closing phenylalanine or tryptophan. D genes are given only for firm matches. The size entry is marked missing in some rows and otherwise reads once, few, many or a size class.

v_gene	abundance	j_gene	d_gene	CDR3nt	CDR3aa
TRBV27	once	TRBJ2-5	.	TGTGCCAGCAGTCCAGGACAGAAGCTTAGGCAAGAGACCCAGTACTTC	CASSPGQKLRQETQYF
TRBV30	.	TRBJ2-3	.	TGTGCCTGGAGTGTACAGGTGGGGGATACGCAGTATTTT	CAWSVQVGDTQYF
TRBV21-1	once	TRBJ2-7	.	TGTGCCAGCAGCAACCCGGACGGGGACTACGAGCAGTACTTC	CASSNPDGDYEQYF
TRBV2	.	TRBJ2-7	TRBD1	TGTGCCAGCAGGGGGGGACAGGGCGGTCTCGAGCAGTACTTC	CASRGGQGGLEQYF
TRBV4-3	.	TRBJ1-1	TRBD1	TGCGCCAGCAGCCAAATACTCGGACAGGGTTCGGCTTTCTTT	CASSQILGQGSAFF
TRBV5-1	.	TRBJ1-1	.	TGCGCCAGCAGCTTGTTGGGAGGGGTAGGAACTGAAGCTTTCTTT	CASSLLGGVGTEAFF
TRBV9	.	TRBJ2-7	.	TGTGCCAGCAGCGTAGGCCCCGATTACGAGCAGTACTTC	CASSVGPDYEQYF
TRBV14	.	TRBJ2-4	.	TGTGCCAGCAGCCCCTTCAACCAGGTAGACATTCAGTACTTC	CASSPFNQVDIQYF
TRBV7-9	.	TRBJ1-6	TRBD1	TGTGCCAGCAGCTTAGGGACAGGGAGCTCCTATAATTCACCCCTCCACTTT	CASSLGTGSSYNSPLHF
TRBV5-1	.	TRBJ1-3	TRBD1	TGCGCCAGCAGCTCGACAGGGTCCTCTGGAAACACCATATATTTT	CASSSTGSSGNTIYF
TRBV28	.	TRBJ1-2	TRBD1	TGTGCCAGCAGAGGTATAGCGGGACAGGGACTAAACTATGGCTACACCTTC	CASRGIAGQGLNYGYTF
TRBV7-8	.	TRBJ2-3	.	TGTGCCAGCAGCTTAGTTGGGGGGACCACAGATACGCAGTATTTT	CASSLVGGTTDTQYF
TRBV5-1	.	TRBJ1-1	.	TGCGCCAGCAGCTTGCGACATCGGGACACTGAAGCTTTCTTT	CASSLRHRDTEAFF
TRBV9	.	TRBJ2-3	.	TGTGCCAGCAGCTCGGACTCCACAGATACGCAGTATTTT	CASSSDSTDTQYF
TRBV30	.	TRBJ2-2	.	TGTGCCTGGAGTGCATCAGGGGTGGAGCTGTTTTTT	CAWSASGVELFF
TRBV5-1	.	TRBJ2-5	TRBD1	TGCGCCAGCAGCTATGCCCCGGGACAGGGCCTCCAAGAGACCCAGTACTTC	CASSYAPGQGLQETQYF
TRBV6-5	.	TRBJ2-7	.	TGTGCCAGCAGTTACGCCGGGAGCTCCTACGAGCAGTACTTC	CASSYAGSSYEQYF
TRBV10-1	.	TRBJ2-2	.	TGCGCCAGCAGACCCGGGCGGGGCACCGGGGAGCTGTTTTTT	CASRPGRGTGELFF
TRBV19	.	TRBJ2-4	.	TGTGCCAGTAGTCTGACAGGTTTAGCCAAAAACATTCAGTACTTC	CASSLTGLAKNIQYF
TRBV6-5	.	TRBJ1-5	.	TGTGCCAGCAGCCGGGGGACAAAGAAGAATCAGCCCCAGCATTTT	CASSRGTKKNQPQHF
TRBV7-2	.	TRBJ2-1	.	TGTGCCAGCAGCACCCGCTCCTACAATGAGCAGTTCTTC	CASSTRSYNEQFF
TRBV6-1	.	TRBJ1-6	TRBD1	TGTGCCAGCAGCGATCGACAGGGTGGGAATTCACCCCTCCACTTT	CASSDRQGGNSPLHF
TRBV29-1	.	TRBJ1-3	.	TGCAGCGTTGATCCCGGGTCAGGGAACACCATATATTTT	CSVDPGSGNTIYF
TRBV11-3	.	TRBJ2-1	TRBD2	TGTGCCAGCAGCTCTGAGCGGGACTCCTACAATGAGCAGTTCTTC	CASSSERDSYNEQFF
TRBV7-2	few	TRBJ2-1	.	TGTGCCAGCAGCTTAGTTTCCGGGATCCTCGATGAGCAGTTCTTC	CASSLVSGILDEQFF
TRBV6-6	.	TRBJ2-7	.	TGTGCCAGCAGACTACTCCGGGACCCTAGCTACGAGCAGTACTTC	CASRLLRDPSYEQYF
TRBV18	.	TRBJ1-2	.	TGTGCCAGCTCACCAGGGGGTTTAAGCTATGGCTACACCTTC	CASSPGGLSYGYTF
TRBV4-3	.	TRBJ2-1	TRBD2	TGCGCCAGCAGCCAAGAGGCGGGAGGGCCGGTCGATGAGCAGTTCTTC	CASSQEAGGPVDEQFF
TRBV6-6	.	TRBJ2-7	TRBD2	TGTGCCAGCAGGTTACTAGCGGGGGGCCTTATCTACGAGCAGTACTTC	CASRLLAGGLIYEQYF
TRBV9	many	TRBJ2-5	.	TGTGCCAGCAGCGTAGGGGCTGGGAAGACCCAGTACTTC	CASSVGAGKTQYF
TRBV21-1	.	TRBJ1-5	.	TGTGCCAGCAGCAGGGGCTTTTGGATGACAGGGGCCGGCGGGCCCCAGCATTTT	CASSRGFWMTGAGGPQHF
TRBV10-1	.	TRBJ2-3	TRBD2	TGCGCCAGCAGTGAGACCAAGCGGGGGTTGAGGAATACGCAGTATTTT	CASSETKRGLRNTQYF
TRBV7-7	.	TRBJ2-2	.	TGTGCTAGCAGCGCTGTGACCACCGGGGAGCTGTTTTTT	CASSAVTTGELFF
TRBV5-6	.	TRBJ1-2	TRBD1	TGTGCCAGCAGCTTAACGGGACAGCCAGCTAACTATGGCTACACCTTC	CASSLTGQPANYGYTF
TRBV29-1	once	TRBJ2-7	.	TGCAGCGTTGGCCAGACACGCTACGAGCAGTACTTC	CSVGQTRYEQYF
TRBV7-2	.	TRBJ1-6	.	TGTGCCAGCAGCTCCACAGGGTTAAGTTCACCCCTCCACTTT	CASSSTGLSSPLHF
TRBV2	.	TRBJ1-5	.	TGTGCCAGCAGTGGGTCCAACCTTAGCAATCAGCCCCAGCATTTT	CASSGSNLSNQPQHF
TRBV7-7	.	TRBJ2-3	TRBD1	TGTGCTAGCAGCCGTGGGGGACAGGGCCCGACAGATACGCAGTATTTT	CASSRGGQGPTDTQYF
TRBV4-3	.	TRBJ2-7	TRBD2	TGCGCCAGCAGCCGGGGGCAACTAGCGGGAGCGAACGAGCAGTACTTC	CASSRGQLAGANEQYF
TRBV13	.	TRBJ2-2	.	TGTGCCAGCACACAGAGGACCGGGTTTGGCACCGGGGAGCTGTTTTTT	CASTQRTGFGTGELFF
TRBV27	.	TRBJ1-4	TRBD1	TGTGCCAGCAGTTTATCGATAGGACAGGGGAGTTACGAAAAACTGTTTTTT	CASSLSIGQGSYEKLFF
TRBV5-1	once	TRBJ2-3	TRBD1	TGCGCCAGCAGCTTGTGGGGACAGGGAGCAGATACGCAGTATTTT	CASSLWGQGADTQYF
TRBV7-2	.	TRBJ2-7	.	TGTGCCAGCAGCGCAGCGGGCGCGCTAGTCCCCTCCTACGAGCAGTACTTC	CASSAAGALVPSYEQYF
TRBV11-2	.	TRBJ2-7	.	TGTGCTAGCAGCCACCTTAGAGGGACGGCCTACGAGCAGTACTTC	CASSHLRGTAYEQYF
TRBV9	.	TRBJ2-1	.	TGTGCCAGCAGCCGACGAAGTGGGGGCGGCAACAATGAGCAGTTCTTC	CASSRRSGGGNNEQFF
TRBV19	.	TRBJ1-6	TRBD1	TGTGCCACTGCGGACAGGGCTTATTCACCCCTCCACTTT	CATADRAYSPLHF
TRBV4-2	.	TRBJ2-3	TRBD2	TGTGCCAGCAGCCTGTTGGGACTAGACGCAGATACGCAGTATTTT	CASSLLGLDADTQYF
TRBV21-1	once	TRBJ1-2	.	TGTGCCAGCAGCAAACTAGGACGACAGCGAACTAACTATGGCTACACCTTC	CASSKLGRQRTNYGYTF
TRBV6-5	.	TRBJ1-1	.	TGTGCCAGCAGTTACACCGGACAACTGAACACTGAAGCTTTCTTT	CASSYTGQLNTEAFF
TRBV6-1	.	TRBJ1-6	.	TGTGCCAGCAGTGAGAAGACCCGGTTGGCAGGGACGTCACCCCTCCACTTT	CASSEKTRLAGTSPLHF
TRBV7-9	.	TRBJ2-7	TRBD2	TGTGCCAGCAGCTCGTCAGGGGGGACTAGCGCATCCTCGGGGGAGCAGTACTTC	CASSSSGGTSASSGEQYF
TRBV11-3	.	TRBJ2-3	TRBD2	TGTGCCAGCAGTCAGGGACTAGCGGGGGCCACAGATACGCAGTATTTT	CASSQGLAGATDTQYF
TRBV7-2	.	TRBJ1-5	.	TGTGCCAGCAGCCCGACCGCTTCAGGGGCCTTTAATCAGCCCCAGCATTTT	CASSPTASGAFNQPQHF
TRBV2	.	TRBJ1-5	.	TGTGCCAGCAGCGGACAGTACAATCAGCCCCAGCATTTT	CASSGQYNQPQHF
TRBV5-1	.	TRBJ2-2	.	TGCGCCAGCAGCCGGGCCCTGCGTGGCACCGGGGAGCTGTTTTTT	CASSRALRGTGELFF
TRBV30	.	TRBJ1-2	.	TGTGCCTGGAGTGTTCGTCGGACCCATAACTATGGCTACACCTTC	CAWSVRRTHNYGYTF
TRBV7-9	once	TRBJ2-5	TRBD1	TGTGCCAGCAGCTTAGCCTCGGGACAGGGGGCTGGGGCCCAGTACTTC	CASSLASGQGAGAQYF
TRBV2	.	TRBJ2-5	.	TGTGCCAGCAGCCGTCTAGTCAGCGCGGAGACCCAGTACTTC	CASSRLVSAETQYF
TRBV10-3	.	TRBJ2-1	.	TGTGCCATCACCTCTCAGGCCAATGAGCAGTTCTTC	CAITSQANEQFF